The clone carrying this T cell receptor (beta chain) was found many times. Its matching antigen is unknown. This sample is drawn from a study of CD8 T cells in ankylosing spondylitis. Study observations and caveats: Reportedly, disease-linked clones are significantly enriched in ankylosing spondylitis patients' matched synovial fluid. Ankylosing spondylitis blood appeared to be characterized by a TCR beta motif of fewer than ten highly homologous variants. Clones linked to disease, bearing a CD8+ phenotype, were relatively rare in peripheral blood.

5'-RACE, quantitative and with molecular barcodes, yielded the TCR beta libraries. TCRdb passed the 5' RACE reads through MiXCR, listing each CDR3 protein once. The table shows 100,000 to 150,000 distinct CDR3 sequences, with around 7% occurring only once. The specimen was blood, either unsorted or a sorted T cell fraction (not recorded which). This TCR derives from a male donor with ankylosing spondylitis or in good health (not recorded which).

In nucleotides, the CDR3 is TGCAGTGCTAGAGTAGCGGGGGGGAGGTACGAGCAGTACTTC. It specifies CSARVAGGRYEQYF. This chain uses TRBV20-1 with TRBJ2-7; 11 nucleotides match TRBD2. The junction had 3 bases not matched to a gene; V was cut back by 1 base and J by 4 bases. This CDR3 is built from 14 residues. Germline V gene data show CDR1 as DFQATT and CDR2 as SNEGSKA (reference sequence).